The rows below give T cell receptor beta chains drawn from one sample of a study of T-cell reconstitution after alpha-beta-depleted transplantation in children. TCRdb itself ran the PCR reads through MiXCR, one entry per CDR3 protein. The sample lists about 600,000 distinct CDR3 sequences; under 12% were seen once. The material sequenced was PBMCs from the stem cell graft donor, taken from the stem cell graft. The source is a human donor who donated a stem cell graft to a child with acute myeloid leukemia. Both conserved end residues are part of each CDR3. D genes are given only for firm matches. Size tells how often a clone was seen (once, few, many) or the class of an expanded clone, and some rows leave it out.

CDR3nt	CDR3aa	v_gene	abundance	j_gene	d_gene
TGTGCCAGCAGCCTATATACTAGTCGGGGGGCGCGTCTTGAAGCTTTCTTT	CASSLYTSRGARLEAFF	TRBV4-2	-	TRBJ1-1	-
TGTGCCAGCAGTTTCCACAGGATGGGAGGCTACACCTTC	CASSFHRMGGYTF	TRBV28	many	TRBJ1-2	-
TGTGCCAGCAGCTTAGGACTAGCGGGAGGGTTGGAGACCCAGTACTTC	CASSLGLAGGLETQYF	TRBV7-2	-	TRBJ2-5	TRBD2
TGTGCCAGCAGCAAAGTCCCAGTTACAGATACGCAGTATTTT	CASSKVPVTDTQYF	TRBV21-1	many	TRBJ2-3	-
TGTGCCAGCAGTGAATTTTCAGGGGGCTCTGGAAACACCATATATTTT	CASSEFSGGSGNTIYF	TRBV25-1	-	TRBJ1-3	TRBD1
TGTGCCAGCAGTTCCCGGGCTTTTAATCAGCCCCAGCATTTT	CASSSRAFNQPQHF	TRBV12-3/TRBV12-4	few	TRBJ1-5	-
TGCAGTGTTATGCTGACAGGATCCATCTACAATGAGCAGTTCTTC	CSVMLTGSIYNEQFF	TRBV20-1	many	TRBJ2-1	-
TGCAGTGCTAGTCCAGGACTAGAGGCAAATACGCAGTATTTT	CSASPGLEANTQYF	TRBV20-1	many	TRBJ2-3	TRBD2
TGCAGCGCCCGGGACACCGGTGAAGCTTTCTTT	CSARDTGEAFF	TRBV29-1	-	TRBJ1-1	-
TGTGCCAGCAGCCAAGATAGCGGGAGAGGGTCCTACAATGAGCAGTTCTTC	CASSQDSGRGSYNEQFF	TRBV4-2	few	TRBJ2-1	TRBD2
TGTGCCAGCAGCGGGACTAGCGGGAGCTACAATGAGCAGTTCTTC	CASSGTSGSYNEQFF	TRBV5-6	many	TRBJ2-1	TRBD2
TGTGCCAGCAGCTTTAACCGCGGGAGATTCTCCTACGAGCAGTACTTC	CASSFNRGRFSYEQYF	TRBV7-2	many	TRBJ2-7	TRBD2
TGTGCCCTCGACGGGGGGAGGGCGCTTGGCGAGCAGTACTTC	CALDGGRALGEQYF	TRBV21-1	-	TRBJ2-7	-
TGTGCCAGCAGCGCTAATTCACCCCTCCACTTT	CASSANSPLHF	TRBV28	few	TRBJ1-6	-
TGCAGTGCTAGAGTTATTAGCGGGAGGGCCGATGAGCAGTTCTTC	CSARVISGRADEQFF	TRBV20-1	-	TRBJ2-1	TRBD2
TGTGCCAGCACCTTTTACCTTGGCTACGAGCAGTACTTC	CASTFYLGYEQYF	TRBV27	many	TRBJ2-7	-
TGCAGTGCTAAGTCCGGACTAGTCTGGGGCAATGAGCAGTTCTTC	CSAKSGLVWGNEQFF	TRBV20-1	once	TRBJ2-1	TRBD2
TGTGCCAGCAGGGCTAGCAGGAACACCGGGGAGCTGTTTTTT	CASRASRNTGELFF	TRBV6-5	many	TRBJ2-2	-
TGTGCCAGCAAGGACGGGACTAGCGGGGGGAATGAGCAGTTCTTC	CASKDGTSGGNEQFF	TRBV2	-	TRBJ2-1	TRBD2
TGTGCCAGCACGCTAGGGGGGCAGGGTGGCGAGCAGTACTTC	CASTLGGQGGEQYF	TRBV3-1	-	TRBJ2-7	-
TGCAGTGCTAGAAGCGCCAAGATAGATGAGCAGTTCTTC	CSARSAKIDEQFF	TRBV20-1	few	TRBJ2-1	-
TGCAGTGCTAGTGGCGGGCTGGGCAAAAACATTCAGTACTTC	CSASGGLGKNIQYF	TRBV20-1	many	TRBJ2-4	-
TGTGCCAGCAGCCGGGGAAGCGGGAGTCCTCGCCTCGATGAGCAGTTCTTC	CASSRGSGSPRLDEQFF	TRBV7-2	many	TRBJ2-1	TRBD2
TGTGCCAGCAGGAGACCGGGCCGGGGATACGAGCTGTATTTT	CASRRPGRGYELYF	TRBV12-3/TRBV12-4	-	TRBJ2-3	-
TGTGCCAGCAACCAGCCGGGACAGGGGGGCCTAGCGGGAATCGGAGAGCAGTACTTC	CASNQPGQGGLAGIGEQYF	TRBV7-8	few	TRBJ2-7	TRBD1
TGTGCCAGCAGCCCCAAGACAGGGGGGGGCAATGAGCAGTTCTTC	CASSPKTGGGNEQFF	TRBV7-2	few	TRBJ2-1	TRBD1
TGTGCCAGCAGTTACTCGGGCACAGAGCATTCCTACGAGCAGTACTTC	CASSYSGTEHSYEQYF	TRBV6-5	many	TRBJ2-7	-
TGCAGTACTGCCCGGGGAGTACTCGAGCAGTACTTC	CSTARGVLEQYF	TRBV20-1	-	TRBJ2-7	-
TGTGCCAGCGGGATGGGGACAGAGGAAGAGACCCAGTACTTC	CASGMGTEEETQYF	TRBV13	many	TRBJ2-5	TRBD1
TGTGCCAGCAGCTCCCGACAGGAAAACCCTTGGCCTGGGGCCAACGTCCTGACTTTC	CASSSRQENPWPGANVLTF	TRBV3-1	many	TRBJ2-6	-
TGTGCCCCAGGGGGCCGGAGCTCTGGGGCCAACGTCCTGACTTTC	CAPGGRSSGANVLTF	TRBV2	-	TRBJ2-6	TRBD1
TGCGCCAGCAGCTTGGATCGTGCGGGAGTGGGCTCTGGGGCCAACGTCCTGACTTTC	CASSLDRAGVGSGANVLTF	TRBV5-1	few	TRBJ2-6	TRBD2
TGCAGCGCCACAACCGGCGAGACCCAGTACTTC	CSATTGETQYF	TRBV29-1	-	TRBJ2-5	-
TGCGCCAGCAGCCGATCCGGGACTAGCGGGATAGATGAGCAGTTCTTC	CASSRSGTSGIDEQFF	TRBV4-3	once	TRBJ2-1	TRBD2
TGTGCCAGCAGCCAGGGACTCCAGACCTCCTACGAGCAGTACTTC	CASSQGLQTSYEQYF	TRBV7-2	-	TRBJ2-7	-
TGTGCCAGCAGCGTAGGGGGGACCCCCTCCTACGAGCAGTACTTC	CASSVGGTPSYEQYF	TRBV9	few	TRBJ2-7	-
TGCGCCAGCAGCTTGGGGGGCGGGACCCAGTCCTACAATGAGCAGTTCTTC	CASSLGGGTQSYNEQFF	TRBV5-1	few	TRBJ2-1	-
TGTGCCTGGAGTCTCGGGGAGGGGCAGTACTTC	CAWSLGEGQYF	TRBV30	few	TRBJ2-7	TRBD2
TGTGCCAGCAGTGAGCAGCCTAGCGCGACCAAAAACATTCAGTACTTC	CASSEQPSATKNIQYF	TRBV2	few	TRBJ2-4	-
TGTGCCAGCAGTGCTAACGGACTAGCGGGAGTCGAGCAGTACTTC	CASSANGLAGVEQYF	TRBV25-1	-	TRBJ2-7	TRBD2
TGTGCCACCAGTGACCCTGGGACTAGCGGAGTATACAATGAGCAGTTCTTC	CATSDPGTSGVYNEQFF	TRBV24-1	-	TRBJ2-1	TRBD2
TGTGCCAGCTCAAGAACGTGGGAGAACACAGATACGCAGTATTTT	CASSRTWENTDTQYF	TRBV18	many	TRBJ2-3	-
TGTGCCAGCAGAGGTCCCTTCACCTACGAGCAGTACTTC	CASRGPFTYEQYF	TRBV6-6	-	TRBJ2-7	-
TGCGCCAGCAGCTCGGGCTCTCGGGTGGACACTGAAGCTTTCTTT	CASSSGSRVDTEAFF	TRBV5-1	few	TRBJ1-1	-
TGTGCCAGCAGCCCTACTAGCGCCTTACCCAATGAGCAGTTCTTC	CASSPTSALPNEQFF	TRBV3-1	many	TRBJ2-1	TRBD2
TGTGCCAGCCGAGGGGGTAATAATCAGCCCCAGCATTTT	CASRGGNNQPQHF	TRBV6-5	few	TRBJ1-5	-
TGTGCCAGCAGGAGGCGGGAGCGAGAGACCCAGTACTTC	CASRRRERETQYF	TRBV2	many	TRBJ2-5	TRBD2
TGTGCCAGCCGATCAGGACAGGGCGGAGAGACCCAGTACTTC	CASRSGQGGETQYF	TRBV28	-	TRBJ2-5	TRBD1
TGTGCCATGGGCCCCGGGCCCAGCTACAATGCGCAGTTCTTC	CAMGPGPSYNAQFF	TRBV5-2	-	TRBJ2-1	-
TGTGCCAGCAGCCTACAGGGGGCGGCTCGCACTGAAGCTTTCTTT	CASSLQGAARTEAFF	TRBV14	-	TRBJ1-1	TRBD1
TGTGCCAGCAGAGCGGGACTAGCGGGATACGAGCAGTACTTC	CASRAGLAGYEQYF	TRBV6-5	many	TRBJ2-7	TRBD2
TGTGCCAGCAGCTCCGGGACAGGGGGCGCGGGGGCCTACAATGAGCAGTTCTTC	CASSSGTGGAGAYNEQFF	TRBV7-8	-	TRBJ2-1	TRBD1
TGCGCCAGCAGCTTGGCGGGACAGGGGGTAGGAATTCAAGAGACCCAGTACTTC	CASSLAGQGVGIQETQYF	TRBV5-1	few	TRBJ2-5	TRBD1
TGTGCCAGCAGCTCCCAAGGTGGAGGGGCTGGGGCCAACGTCCTGACTTTC	CASSSQGGGAGANVLTF	TRBV7-2	-	TRBJ2-6	-
TGTGCCAGCAGCCAACGACGGGTTCGGGCTTTCTTT	CASSQRRVRAFF	TRBV7-2	-	TRBJ1-1	-